This TCR beta chain appears in the sequencing data of a study of T cell responses to AZD1222 COVID-19 vaccine. This CDR3 has 12 amino acids. Germline V lookup: CDR1 DFQATT, CDR2 SNEGSKA (reference sequence). The V and J ends lost 3 bases and 1 base respectively, with 7 bases between them. Sequencing used immunoSEQ multiplex PCR; TCRdb keeps in-frame clones, though not all of them. This table has some 81,000 clones, roughly 84% appearing once. The chain links TRBV20-1 to TRBJ2-7, with unresolved D. The TCR originated in an adult who received the AZD1222 COVID-19 vaccine. The sequenced sample was peripheral blood, obtained 28 days after the second AZD1222 dose. The CDR3 DNA is TGCAGTGCTAGTAGATCTTCCTACGAGCAGTACTTC. Translating it yields CSASRSSYEQYF.